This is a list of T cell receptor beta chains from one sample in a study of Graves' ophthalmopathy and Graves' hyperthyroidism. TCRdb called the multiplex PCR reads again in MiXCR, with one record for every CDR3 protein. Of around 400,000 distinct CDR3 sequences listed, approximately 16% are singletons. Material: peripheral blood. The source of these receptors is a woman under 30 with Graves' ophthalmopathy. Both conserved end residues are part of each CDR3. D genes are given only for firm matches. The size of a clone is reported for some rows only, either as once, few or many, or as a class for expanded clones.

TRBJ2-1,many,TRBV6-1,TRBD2,CASSEGTSGGRYEQFF,TGTGCCAGCAGTGAGGGGACTAGCGGGGGCCGTTATGAGCAGTTCTTC
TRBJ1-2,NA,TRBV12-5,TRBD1,CASAPDRGQDGYTF,TGTGCTAGTGCCCCTGACAGGGGGCAGGATGGCTACACCTTC
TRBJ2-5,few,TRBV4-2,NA,CATPQMDSRLGETQYF,TGTGCCACTCCCCAGATGGACAGCCGATTGGGAGAGACCCAGTACTTC
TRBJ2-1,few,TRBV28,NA,CASSRDGSPYNEQFF,TGTGCCAGCAGCCGGGACGGCTCACCCTACAATGAGCAGTTCTTC
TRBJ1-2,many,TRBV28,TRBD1,CASSQDGTALLDYGYTF,TGTGCCAGCAGCCAAGACGGGACAGCCCTGCTAGACTATGGCTACACCTTC
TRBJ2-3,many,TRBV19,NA,CASSILGTDTQYF,TGTGCCAGTAGCATATTAGGCACAGATACGCAGTATTTT
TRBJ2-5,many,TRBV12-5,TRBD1,CASGPGTARQETQYF,TGTGCTAGTGGACCGGGGACAGCTAGGCAAGAGACCCAGTACTTC
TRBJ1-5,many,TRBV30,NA,CAWSTAVSNQPQHF,TGTGCCTGGAGTACTGCGGTTAGCAATCAGCCCCAGCATTTT
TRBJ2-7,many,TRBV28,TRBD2,CASSFLAGEQYF,TGTGCCAGCAGTTTCTTAGCGGGCGAGCAGTACTTC
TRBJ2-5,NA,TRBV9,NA,CASSVAGQETQYF,TGTGCCAGCAGCGTAGCAGGACAAGAGACCCAGTACTTC
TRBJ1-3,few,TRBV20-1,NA,CSARDPSSGNTIYF,TGCAGTGCTAGAGATCCGTCCTCTGGAAACACCATATATTTT
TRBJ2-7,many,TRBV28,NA,CALGGKSYEQYF,TGTGCCCTAGGGGGAAAATCCTACGAGCAGTACTTC
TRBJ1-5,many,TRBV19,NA,CASKRGQYSNQPQHF,TGTGCCAGTAAACGGGGTCAGTATAGCAATCAGCCCCAGCATTTT
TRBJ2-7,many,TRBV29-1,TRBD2,CSVESGDKNEQYF,TGCAGCGTTGAGAGCGGGGATAAGAACGAGCAGTACTTC
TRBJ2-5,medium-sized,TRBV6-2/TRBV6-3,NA,CASTWRGQETQYF,TGTGCCAGCACATGGCGGGGACAAGAGACCCAGTACTTC
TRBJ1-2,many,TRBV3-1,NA,CASSPEGGVRNYGYTF,TGTGCCAGCAGCCCGGAAGGTGGAGTCCGGAACTATGGCTACACCTTC
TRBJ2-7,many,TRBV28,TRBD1,CASTPGQGSEQYF,TGTGCCAGCACACCGGGACAGGGGTCCGAGCAGTACTTC
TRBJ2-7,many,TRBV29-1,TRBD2,CSVLTSGGLYEQYF,TGCAGCGTCTTGACTAGCGGGGGACTTTACGAGCAGTACTTC
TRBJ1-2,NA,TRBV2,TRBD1,CASSEQAGGYGYTF,TGTGCCAGCAGTGAACAGGCAGGGGGCTATGGCTACACCTTC
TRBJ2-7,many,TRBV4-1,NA,CASSQDRFDEQYF,TGCGCCAGCAGCCAAGACAGGTTCGACGAGCAGTACTTC
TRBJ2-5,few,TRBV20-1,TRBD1,CSARDDGQGLETQYF,TGCAGTGCTAGAGATGATGGACAGGGGTTGGAGACCCAGTACTTC
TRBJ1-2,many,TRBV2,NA,CARQISRRYEDTVYGYTF,TGTGCCAGACAGATTTCTCGACGTTATGAGGACACCGTCTATGGCTACACCTTC
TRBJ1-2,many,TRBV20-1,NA,CSARKDSRGGGYTF,TGCAGTGCTAGAAAAGACTCCCGGGGGGGAGGCTACACCTTC
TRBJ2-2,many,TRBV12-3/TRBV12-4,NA,CASSGVAGSNTGELFF,TGTGCCAGCAGTGGGGTGGCAGGGTCGAACACCGGGGAGCTGTTTTTT
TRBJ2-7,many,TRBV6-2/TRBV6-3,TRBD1,CASSYEGQGIYEQYF,TGTGCCAGCAGTTACGAAGGACAGGGTATCTACGAGCAGTACTTC
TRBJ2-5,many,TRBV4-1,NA,CASSQDGSRMETQYF,TGCGCCAGCAGCCAAGATGGATCCAGGATGGAGACCCAGTACTTC
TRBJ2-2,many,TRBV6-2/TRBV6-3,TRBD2,CASRVSGRANTGELFF,TGTGCCAGCAGAGTTAGCGGGAGGGCGAACACCGGGGAGCTGTTTTTT
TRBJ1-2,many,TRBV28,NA,CASSSFRASNYGYTF,TGTGCCAGCAGTTCTTTCCGGGCTTCTAACTATGGCTACACCTTC
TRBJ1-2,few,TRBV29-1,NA,CSVDSATNYGYTF,TGCAGCGTTGACTCTGCCACTAACTATGGCTACACCTTC
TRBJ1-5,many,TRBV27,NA,CASSFQYSNQPQHF,TGTGCCAGCAGTTTCCAGTATAGCAATCAGCCCCAGCATTTT
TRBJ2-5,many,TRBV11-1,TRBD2,CASSMSFAGGQETQYF,TGTGCCAGCAGCATGAGCTTCGCGGGGGGCCAAGAGACCCAGTACTTC
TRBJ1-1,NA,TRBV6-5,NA,CASSYTQENTEAFF,TGTGCCAGCAGTTACACACAGGAAAACACTGAAGCTTTCTTT
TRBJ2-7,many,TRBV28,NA,CASSSTGLSYEQYF,TGTGCCAGCAGTTCAACAGGGCTTTCCTACGAGCAGTACTTC
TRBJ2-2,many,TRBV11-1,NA,CASSLGRKNTGELFF,TGTGCCAGCAGCTTAGGCAGGAAGAACACCGGGGAGCTGTTTTTT
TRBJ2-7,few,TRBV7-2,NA,CASSLAGQAKSYEQYF,TGTGCCAGCAGCTTAGCAGGGCAGGCGAAATCCTACGAGCAGTACTTC
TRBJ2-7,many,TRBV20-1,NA,CSASVGQGSHEQYF,TGCAGTGCTAGTGTCGGGCAGGGGAGCCACGAGCAGTACTTC
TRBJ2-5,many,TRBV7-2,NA,CASSLEGTQYF,TGTGCCAGCAGCTTAGAAGGGACCCAGTACTTC
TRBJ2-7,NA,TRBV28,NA,CATYTTDSYEQYF,TGTGCCACCTACACGACAGATTCCTACGAGCAGTACTTC
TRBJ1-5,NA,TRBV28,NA,CASSSRYRATGNQPQHF,TGTGCCAGCAGTTCGCGCTACAGGGCGACGGGCAATCAGCCCCAGCATTTT
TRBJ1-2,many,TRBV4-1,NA,CASSQKGTGPYGYTF,TGCGCCAGCAGCCAAAAGGGCACAGGGCCCTATGGCTACACCTTC
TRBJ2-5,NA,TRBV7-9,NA,CASSPENYQETQYF,TGTGCCAGCAGCCCGGAAAACTACCAAGAGACCCAGTACTTC
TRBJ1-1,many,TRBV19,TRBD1,CASNSGRGATSGFSTEAFF,TGTGCCAGTAATAGCGGCAGGGGGGCGACCAGCGGATTTTCGACTGAAGCTTTCTTT
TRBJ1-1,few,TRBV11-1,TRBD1,CASSPTLQGLDTEAFF,TGTGCCAGCAGCCCGACCTTACAGGGGTTAGACACTGAAGCTTTCTTT
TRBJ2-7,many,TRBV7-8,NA,CASSFGVGSSSYEQYF,TGTGCCAGCAGCTTTGGTGTCGGTTCAAGCTCCTACGAGCAGTACTTC
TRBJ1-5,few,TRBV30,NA,CAFGPYSNQPQHF,TGTGCTTTTGGGCCTTATAGCAATCAGCCCCAGCATTTT